Below are 25 T cell receptor beta chains sequenced from a single sample in a study of CD8 T cells in ankylosing spondylitis. Via MiXCR, TCRdb re-called the 5' RACE reads, giving one row per CDR3 protein. The data contain 250,000 to 400,000 distinct CDR3 sequences, under 14% of them singletons. Input material: blood, either unsorted or a sorted T cell fraction (not recorded which). The receptor source for this set is a female donor with ankylosing spondylitis or in good health (not recorded which).

This clonotype was detected ten times or more. The gene calls are TRBV7-2 and TRBJ2-7; D uncertain. The length of the CDR3 is 12 residues. Trimming pared 2 bases from V and 5 bases from J, leaving 7 bases between. Per the germline V gene, CDR1 is SGHTA and CDR2 is FQGNSA. Here the CDR3 reads CASSLHPDEQYF. Written as DNA, the CDR3 is TGTGCCAGCAGCTTACATCCGGACGAGCAGTACTTC.

This chain uses TRBV7-8 with TRBJ2-2; 9 bases match TRBD1. The trim removed 4 bases at V and 5 bases at J, leaving 5 bases unmatched. Germline CDR1 reads SGHVS; CDR2 reads FQNEAQ. The CDR3 has 15 residues. CDR3: CASSYGTGKTGELFF. As DNA, the CDR3 is TGTGCCAGCAGCTATGGGACAGGGAAGACCGGGGAGCTGTTTTTT.

The chain recombines TRBV5-1 with TRBJ2-1; tentatively, D is TRBD1 (6 bases). CDR3 length equals 12 residues. Germline V gene sequence: CDR1 SGHRS, CDR2 YFSETQ. Trimming took 0 bases from V and 10 from J, leaving 8 bases between them. The DNA for the CDR3 is TGCGCCAGCAGCTTGGAAGGGGGAGAGCAGTTCTTC. It translates to CASSLEGGEQFF.

There are many counts of this clonotype. The rearrangement links TRBV7-9 to TRBJ1-2; TRBD1 is a possible D gene (6 bases). The CDR3 sequence is 12 residues long. CDR1 SEHNR and CDR2 FQNEAQ come from the germline V gene (reference sequence). Trimming left V 2 bases short and J 8 bases short, with 9 bases between. The CDR3 here is CASSLKGQGYTF. In DNA, the CDR3 is TGTGCCAGCAGCTTAAAAGGACAGGGCTACACCTTC.

V gene TRBV20-1 combines with J gene TRBJ1-1, with D tentatively TRBD1 (5 bases). The CDR3 has 16 amino acids. Germline V gene sequence: CDR1 DFQATT, CDR2 SNEGSKA (reference sequence). The V and J ends lost 0 bases and 5 bases respectively, with 19 bases between them. CDR3 protein: CSARDSGGGIGTEAFF. CDR3 sequence (DNA): TGCAGTGCTAGAGATTCAGGTGGGGGGATTGGGACTGAAGCTTTCTTT.

Details on this clonotype: The junction does not match germline at one end; this may be a read error. DNA of the CDR3: TGCGCCAGCAGCTGGCAAATTACTAGCGGGACCTACAATGAGCATTTCTTC. It specifies CASSWQITSGTYNEHFF. This chain connects TRBV5-1 to TRBJ2-1; 10 bases fit TRBD2. The CDR3 consists of 17 residues. Looked up from germline, CDR1 is SGHRS and CDR2 is YFSETQ.

The sample holds a few counts of this clonotype. The V call is TRBV15, the J call TRBJ1-6; 10 bases are a match to TRBD1. V lost 4 bases to trimming and J lost 10 bases; unmatched junction nucleotides: 10. This CDR3 has 16 residues. The germline V gene encodes CDR1 LNHNV and CDR2 YYDKDF (reference sequence). The CDR3 protein is CATSIPGQGSGSPLHF. For the CDR3, the DNA is TGTGCCACCAGCATACCGGGACAGGGGTCAGGCTCACCCCTCCACTTT.

This clonotype was seen repeatedly, ten times or more. CDR3 nucleotide sequence: TGTGCCAGCAGCCACCTACCTCTAGTCTCGCCCTACAATGAGCAGTTCTTC. As protein: CASSHLPLVSPYNEQFF. The chain employs TRBV27 and TRBJ2-1; no firm D call. The ends were cut back, 6 bases at V and 2 bases at J, with 20 bases in the middle. CDR1 and CDR2 from the germline V gene are MNHEY and SMNVEV (reference sequence). The CDR3 has 17 residues.

This clonotype was counted many times. The gene calls are TRBV3-1 and TRBJ1-1; 10 bases agree with TRBD1. The germline V gene has CDR1 LGHDT and CDR2 YNNKEL (reference sequence). Trimming cost V 1 base and J 3 bases; bases outside gene matches: 11. This CDR3 is 18 amino acids long. In DNA form, the CDR3 reads TGTGCCAGCAGCCAAGGGCCCGGGACAGGGGCGGACGACACTGAAGCTTTCTTT. Translating it yields CASSQGPGTGADDTEAFF.

This clonotype was picked up a small number of times. J is TRBJ1-5 and V is TRBV6-2 or TRBV6-3; D is uncertain. Germline V CDR1 and CDR2: MNHEY, SVGEGT. V was cut by 2 bases and J by 1 base, with 15 bases left in between. The CDR3 sequence is 17 residues long. The CDR3 DNA sequence: TGTGCCAGCAGTTACCCACCGGGTGCGGGGAGCAATCAGCCCCAGCATTTT. Translation: CASSYPPGAGSNQPQHF.

V is TRBV18 and J is TRBJ1-1; TRBD1 aligns across 11 bases. With V trimmed by 3 bases and J by 5 bases, 8 bases remained unmatched. The CDR3 consists of 16 residues. Germline V CDR1 and CDR2: KGHSH, LQKENI. CDR3 in DNA: TGTGCCAGCTCACCGACCGGGGGACAGGGGGGGACTGAAGCTTTCTTT. Protein product: CASSPTGGQGGTEAFF. Supplemented by reference TRBV18 and TRBJ1-1, the full variable domain reads NAGVMQNPRHLVRRRGQEARLRCSPMKGHSHVYWYRQLPEEGLKFMVYLQKENIIDESGMPKERFSAEFPKEGPSILRIQQVVRGDSAAYFCASSPTGGQGGTEAFFGQGTRLTVV.

This clonotype was seen at least ten times. The J gene is TRBJ1-6, the V gene TRBV20-1; weak D call: TRBD1 (5 bases). Between the trimmed V and J ends, which lost 2 bases and 6 bases, there was a span of 14 bases. CDR1 is DFQATT, CDR2 SNEGSKA, per germline (reference sequence). The CDR3 spans 15 residues. The DNA of the CDR3 is TGCAGTGCTAGATCCCCACCTGGGGGTAATTCACCCCTCCACTTT. It specifies CSARSPPGGNSPLHF.

This clonotype was recorded many times. V and J are TRBV20-1 and TRBJ1-5; D gene uncertain. Per germline, CDR1 DFQATT and CDR2 SNEGSKA (reference sequence). Deletions cut 0 bases from V and 6 bases from J, with 27 bases between. This CDR3 comprises 19 residues. Here the CDR3 reads CSARDWDGIVIGPTQPQHF. The CDR3 bases are TGCAGTGCTAGAGATTGGGATGGGATAGTAATCGGGCCGACTCAGCCCCAGCATTTT.

This clonotype was recorded many times. The V and J genes are TRBV5-1 and TRBJ1-1, with TRBD1 matching 11 bases. The germline V gene has CDR1 SGHRS and CDR2 YFSETQ. The J segment lost 5 bases and the V segment lost 2 bases, leaving 5 bases of the junction unmatched. The CDR3 is 15 amino acids. The CDR3 spells CASSFSGQGDTEAFF. The CDR3 DNA reads TGCGCCAGCAGCTTTTCGGGACAGGGGGATACTGAAGCTTTCTTT.

This clonotype was detected many times. The chain links TRBV12-3 or TRBV12-4 to TRBJ2-3; unclear D gene. The V and J ends lost 3 bases and 6 bases respectively, with 1 base between them. The CDR3 sequence is 10 residues long. The chain's CDR3 is CASSFDTQYF. CDR3 coding DNA: TGTGCCAGCAGTTTCGATACGCAGTATTTT.

This clonotype was counted a few times. The chain is built from TRBV7-8 and TRBJ2-5; TRBD2 might be the D (6 bases). The CDR3 has 16 amino acids. V was trimmed by 1 base and J by 5 bases, leaving 17 bases between them. Germline V lookup: CDR1 SGHVS, CDR2 FQNEAQ. CDR3 sequence: CASSLGLTGVVETQYF. The CDR3 DNA follows: TGTGCCAGCAGCTTAGGGTTAACGGGAGTGGTGGAGACCCAGTACTTC.

V is TRBV9 and J is TRBJ1-2; TRBD1 matches 9 bases. The CDR3 has 17 amino acids. Per the germline V gene, CDR1 is SGDLS and CDR2 is YYNGEE. V lost 3 bases, J lost 7 bases, and 16 bases stayed unmatched. CDR3 amino acids: CASSGNLRDRVPLGYTF. The CDR3 DNA is TGTGCCAGCAGCGGAAACCTCCGGGACAGGGTGCCCCTTGGCTACACCTTC.

There are many counts of this clonotype. In DNA, the CDR3 is TGCAGTGCGAGGTTGGAGGGGAGGGCCTACAATGAGCAGTTCTTC. Translating gives CSARLEGRAYNEQFF. The rearrangement joins TRBV20-1 to TRBJ2-1, with TRBD2 identical over 7 bases. This CDR3 region has 15 residues. The trim removed 6 bases at V and 2 bases at J, leaving 10 bases unmatched. Germline assignment: CDR1 DFQATT and CDR2 SNEGSKA (reference sequence).

This chain connects TRBV9 to TRBJ1-5, with 10 bases that match TRBD1. The CDR3 extends over 14 amino acids. Per germline, CDR1 SGDLS and CDR2 YYNGEE. The ends lost 3 bases at V and 12 bases at J; junction bases unmatched: 9. The chain's CDR3 is CASSAGQGRPRQHF. CDR3 coding DNA: TGTGCCAGCAGCGCGGGACAGGGGCGTCCGCGCCAGCATTTT.

Many counts were recorded for this clonotype. V usage is TRBV29-1 and J usage is TRBJ2-5; D is perhaps TRBD1 (6 bases). V was clipped by 5 bases and J by 3 bases, with 13 bases between them. Germline-derived CDR1 and CDR2 are SQVTM and ANQGSEA. The CDR3 extends over 13 amino acids. CDR3 loop: CSVPSGVEETQYF. CDR3 DNA: TGCAGCGTTCCCTCAGGGGTAGAAGAGACCCAGTACTTC.

This clonotype was seen a handful of times. This chain connects TRBV7-9 to TRBJ1-6; D uncertain. CDR3 length: 16 residues. The germline V and J ends were trimmed by 5 bases and 6 bases, with 17 bases remaining between them. Looked up from germline, CDR1 is SEHNR and CDR2 is FQNEAQ (reference sequence). CDR3: CASSADQGPFNSPLHF. The CDR3 DNA follows: TGTGCCAGCAGCGCAGACCAAGGGCCCTTTAATTCACCCCTCCACTTT.

J is TRBJ2-3 and V is TRBV18; unclear D gene. V dropped 2 bases and J dropped 6 bases, with 6 bases sitting between them. Germline values: CDR1 KGHSH, CDR2 LQKENI. CDR3 length: 12 amino acids. Written as DNA, the CDR3 is TGTGCCAGCTCACCAGACGGGGATACGCAGTATTTT. Translation gives CASSPDGDTQYF. The full variable domain, with the rest looked up from reference TRBV18 and TRBJ2-3, is NAGVMQNPRHLVRRRGQEARLRCSPMKGHSHVYWYRQLPEEGLKFMVYLQKENIIDESGMPKERFSAEFPKEGPSILRIQQVVRGDSAAYFCASSPDGDTQYFGPGTRLTVL.

This clonotype has a handful of counts. The gene calls are TRBV27 and TRBJ2-5; 7 bases match TRBD1. Germline-derived CDR1 and CDR2 are MNHEY and SMNVEV (reference sequence). This CDR3 has 15 residues. The V segment lost 2 bases and the J segment 5 bases; nucleotides outside the gene matches: 8. The DNA of the CDR3 is TGTGCCAGCAGTTTACGGGACAGAAGGGGGGAGACCCAGTACTTC. Its translation: CASSLRDRRGETQYF.

The sample holds many counts of this clonotype. The chain uses TRBV5-1 and TRBJ1-2, with D possibly TRBD1 on 5 matching bases. Trimming left V 0 bases short and J 2 bases short, with 11 bases between. CDR1 SGHRS and CDR2 YFSETQ come from the germline V gene. The CDR3 runs to 15 residues. CDR3 coding DNA: TGCGCCAGCAGCTTGGACGCCGGGACGAACTATGGCTACACCTTC. Translated, it gives CASSLDAGTNYGYTF.

This chain links TRBV20-1 with TRBJ2-7, with D perhaps matching TRBD2 (6 bases). Germline V gene data show CDR1 as DFQATT and CDR2 as SNEGSKA (reference sequence). The V gene lost 2 bases and the J gene lost 3 bases, with 17 bases spanning the gap. The CDR3 is made up of 15 amino acids. The DNA of the CDR3 is TGCAGTGCTAGACGCCCTGGGACTGGGGACTACGAGCAGTACTTC. Protein sequence: CSARRPGTGDYEQYF.